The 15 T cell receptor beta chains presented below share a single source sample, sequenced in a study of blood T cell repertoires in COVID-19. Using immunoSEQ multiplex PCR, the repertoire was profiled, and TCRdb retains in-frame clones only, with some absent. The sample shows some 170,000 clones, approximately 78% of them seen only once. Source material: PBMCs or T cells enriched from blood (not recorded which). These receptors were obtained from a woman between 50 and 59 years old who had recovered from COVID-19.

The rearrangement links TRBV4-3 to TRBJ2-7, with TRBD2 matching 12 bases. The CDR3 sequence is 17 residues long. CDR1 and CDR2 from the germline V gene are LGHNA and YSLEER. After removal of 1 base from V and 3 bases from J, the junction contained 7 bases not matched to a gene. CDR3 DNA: TGCGCCAGCAGCCAAGGCGCTAGCGGGAGGGGAGGCTACGAGCAGTACTTC. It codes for CASSQGASGRGGYEQYF.

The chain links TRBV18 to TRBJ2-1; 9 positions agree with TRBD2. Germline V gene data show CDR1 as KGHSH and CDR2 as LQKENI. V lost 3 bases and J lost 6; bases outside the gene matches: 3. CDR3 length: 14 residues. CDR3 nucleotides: TGTGCCAGCTCACCTGGGACTAGCACCAATGAGCAGTTCTTC. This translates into CASSPGTSTNEQFF.

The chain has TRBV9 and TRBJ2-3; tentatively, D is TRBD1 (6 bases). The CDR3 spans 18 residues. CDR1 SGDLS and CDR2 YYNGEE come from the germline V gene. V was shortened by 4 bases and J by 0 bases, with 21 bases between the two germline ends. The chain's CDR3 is CASSRNPGAVLSTDTQYF. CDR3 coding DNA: TGTGCCAGCAGCAGAAATCCAGGGGCCGTATTAAGCACAGATACGCAGTATTTT.

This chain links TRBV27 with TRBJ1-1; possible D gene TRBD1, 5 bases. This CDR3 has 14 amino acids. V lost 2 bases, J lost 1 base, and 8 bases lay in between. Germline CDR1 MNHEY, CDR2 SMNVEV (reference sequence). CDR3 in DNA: TGTGCCAGCAGTTTAGCAGGGCCGAACACTGAAGCTTTCTTT. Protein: CASSLAGPNTEAFF.

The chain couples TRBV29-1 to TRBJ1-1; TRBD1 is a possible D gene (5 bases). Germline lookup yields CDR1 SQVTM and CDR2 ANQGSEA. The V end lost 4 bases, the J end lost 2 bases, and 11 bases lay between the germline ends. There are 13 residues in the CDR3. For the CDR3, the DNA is TGCAGCGTTGGACAGAGATCTAACACTGAAGCTTTCTTT. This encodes CSVGQRSNTEAFF.

Here the CDR3 DNA reads TGTGCCTGGTGGGGACAGGGTGAGACTGAAGCTTTCTTT. Amino acids: CAWWGQGETEAFF. The gene calls are TRBV30 and TRBJ1-1, with 9 bases aligning to TRBD1. Germline V gene lookup returns CDR1 GTSNPN and CDR2 SVGIG (reference sequence). This CDR3 is 13 amino acids long. J was trimmed by 5 bases and V by 5 bases; bases with no gene match: 6.

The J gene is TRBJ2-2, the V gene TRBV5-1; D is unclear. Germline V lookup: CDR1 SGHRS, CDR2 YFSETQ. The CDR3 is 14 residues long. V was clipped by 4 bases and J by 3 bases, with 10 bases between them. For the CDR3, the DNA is TGCGCCAGCAGCCCCCAGTTGGACACCGGGGAGCTGTTTTTT. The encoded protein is CASSPQLDTGELFF.

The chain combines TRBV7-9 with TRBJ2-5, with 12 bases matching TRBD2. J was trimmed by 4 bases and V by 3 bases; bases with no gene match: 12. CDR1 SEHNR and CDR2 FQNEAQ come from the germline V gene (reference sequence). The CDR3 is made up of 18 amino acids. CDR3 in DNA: TGTGCCAGCAGCTTTTTAGTTTCGCTAGCGGGAGGGCGAGAGACCCAGTACTTC. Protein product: CASSFLVSLAGGRETQYF.

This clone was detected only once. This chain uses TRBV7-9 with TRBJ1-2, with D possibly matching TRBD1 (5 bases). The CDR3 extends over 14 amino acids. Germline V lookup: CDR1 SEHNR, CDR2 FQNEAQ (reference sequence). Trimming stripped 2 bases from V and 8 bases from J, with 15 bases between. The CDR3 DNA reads TGTGCCAGCAGCTTACTCCCGATACGACAGGGCTACACCTTC. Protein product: CASSLLPIRQGYTF.

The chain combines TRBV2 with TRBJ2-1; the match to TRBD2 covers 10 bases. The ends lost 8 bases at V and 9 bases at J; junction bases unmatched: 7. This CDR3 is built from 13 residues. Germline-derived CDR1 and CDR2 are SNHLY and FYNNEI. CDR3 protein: CASGGLAGVEQFF. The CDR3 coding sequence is TGTGCCAGCGGAGGGCTAGCGGGAGTTGAGCAGTTCTTC.

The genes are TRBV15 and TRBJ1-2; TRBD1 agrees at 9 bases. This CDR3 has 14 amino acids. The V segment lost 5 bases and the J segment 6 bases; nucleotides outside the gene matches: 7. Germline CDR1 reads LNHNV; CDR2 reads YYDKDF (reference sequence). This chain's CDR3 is CATSPDRGWNGYTF. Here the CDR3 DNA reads TGTGCCACCAGCCCGGACAGGGGTTGGAATGGCTACACCTTC.

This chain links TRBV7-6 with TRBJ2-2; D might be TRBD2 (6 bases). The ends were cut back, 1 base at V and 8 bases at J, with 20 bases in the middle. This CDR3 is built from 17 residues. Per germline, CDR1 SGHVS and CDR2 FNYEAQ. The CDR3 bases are TGTGCCAGCAGCTTAGGGTATAGCGGAGCCTTCGAGGGGGAGCTGTTTTTT. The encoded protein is CASSLGYSGAFEGELFF.

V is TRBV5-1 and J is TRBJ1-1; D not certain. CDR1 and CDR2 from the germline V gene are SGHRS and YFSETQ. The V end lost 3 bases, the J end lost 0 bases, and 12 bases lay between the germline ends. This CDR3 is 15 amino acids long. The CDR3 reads CASSSNVLLNTEAFF. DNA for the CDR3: TGCGCCAGCAGCTCGAATGTACTACTGAACACTGAAGCTTTCTTT.

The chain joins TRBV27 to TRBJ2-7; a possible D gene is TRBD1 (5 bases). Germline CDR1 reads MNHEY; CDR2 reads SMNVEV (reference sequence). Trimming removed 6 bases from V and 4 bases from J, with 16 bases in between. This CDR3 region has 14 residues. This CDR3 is CASRVGVMRYEQYF. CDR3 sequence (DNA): TGTGCCAGCAGGGTAGGGGTTATGAGGTACGAGCAGTACTTC.

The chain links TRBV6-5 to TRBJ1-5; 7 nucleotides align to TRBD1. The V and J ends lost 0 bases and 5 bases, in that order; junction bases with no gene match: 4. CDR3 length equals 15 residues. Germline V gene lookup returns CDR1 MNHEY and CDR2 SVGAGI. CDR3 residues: CASSYSVGGDQPQHF. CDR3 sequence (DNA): TGTGCCAGCAGTTACTCGGTAGGGGGCGATCAGCCCCAGCATTTT.